The 24 T cell receptor beta chains presented below share a single source sample, sequenced in a study of Tregs in tolerant kidney transplant recipients. Sequencing was performed with immunoSEQ multiplex PCR; in TCRdb, only in-frame clones are kept and a portion is missing. The repertoire table contains 5,300 or so clones. Recipients received nonmyeloablative bone marrow transplants from related graft donors, with transient mixed chimerism. The sample was CD4+ T cells from blood (PBMCs), taken approximately 15 months after the transplant. All receptors come from a human patient who received a combined kidney and bone marrow transplant. A subset of T cells may come from the graft donor.

This clone is called medium-sized based on its frequency. The sequence runs out 3 residues before the end of the CDR3; the remainder is reconstructed from the germline J gene. The chain has TRBV19 and TRBJ1-2; possibly TRBD1 for D (6 bases). The CDR3 totals 16 residues. Per germline, CDR1 LNHDA and CDR2 SQIVND (reference sequence). The V gene lost 4 bases and the J gene lost 2 bases, with 17 bases spanning the gap. CDR3 DNA, as far as it was read: TGTGCCAGTAGTAACTCCTTAGACAGGCTAAACTATGGC. It codes for CASSNSLDRLNYG. The whole CDR3 protein reads CASSNSLDRLNYGYTF.

About this clone itself: The missing CDR3 end, 3 residues past where the read stops, is filled in from the germline J gene. The J gene is TRBJ2-5, the V gene TRBV15; 9 nucleotides align to TRBD2. CDR1 LNHNV and CDR2 YYDKDF come from the germline V gene (reference sequence). The CDR3 consists of 16 residues. Unmatched junction bases numbered 8, after V lost 1 base and J lost 5 bases. Partial CDR3 DNA: TGTGCCACCAGCAGAGTGTCTAGCGGGGTCTTGGAGACC. Amino acid sequence: CATSRVSSGVLET. The entire CDR3 is CATSRVSSGVLETQYF.

Points on this clone: The DNA ends 3 residues before the CDR3 does, and the rest of the CDR3 is filled in from the germline J gene. The chain recombines TRBV19 with TRBJ2-2; maybe TRBD2 (6 bases). CDR3 length: 15 amino acids. Germline V gives CDR1 LNHDA, CDR2 SQIVND (reference sequence). V gave up 6 bases and J gave up 0 bases, with 11 bases separating them. CDR3 DNA, as far as it was read: TGTGCCAGTAGGGCGGGGCTTTCGAACACCGGGGAG. Translating gives CASRAGLSNTGE. Given in full, the CDR3 is CASRAGLSNTGELFF.

This clone shows up as medium-sized by frequency. The read falls 3 residues short of the CDR3 end, and the missing part is taken from the germline J gene. The rearrangement joins TRBV7-8 to TRBJ1-2; D not certain. The V gene's germline CDR1 is SGHVS and CDR2 FQNEAQ. This CDR3 comprises 12 residues. The part of the CDR3 DNA that was read is TGTGCCAGCTCCCAAAGCCCGGTCGGC. Its protein product is CASSQSPVG. The whole CDR3 protein reads CASSQSPVGYTF.

In the case of this clone: The CDR3 is cut off 3 residues early in the read; its end comes from the germline J gene. J is TRBJ2-7 and V is TRBV7-2; 7 positions match TRBD1. Germline values: CDR1 SGHTA, CDR2 FQGNSA. After removal of 5 bases from V and 3 bases from J, the junction contained 7 bases not matched to a gene. CDR3 length equals 14 residues. The CDR3 DNA, read in part, is TGTGCCAGCAGCCCAAGGGCAGGGGGCTACGAG. Translated: CASSPRAGGYE. From start to end, the CDR3 is CASSPRAGGYEQYF.

Note on this clone: Sequencing ends 3 residues short of the CDR3 end; the germline J gene provides the rest. The chain couples TRBV20-1 to TRBJ2-3; TRBD2 might be the D (7 bases). Trimming removed 2 bases at V and 5 bases at J, with 14 bases between. Germline assignment: CDR1 DFQATT and CDR2 SNEGSKA (reference sequence). This CDR3 is built from 14 residues. The part of the CDR3 DNA that was read is TGCAGTGCTAGACCTGGGGGGGCCGGAGATACG. This gives the protein CSARPGGAGDT. The whole CDR3 protein is CSARPGGAGDTQYF.

A remark on this clone: The sequence runs out 3 residues before the end of the CDR3; the remainder is reconstructed from the germline J gene. The chain joins TRBV20-1 to TRBJ1-2; D possibly corresponds to TRBD1 (6 bases). Per germline, CDR1 DFQATT and CDR2 SNEGSKA (reference sequence). The CDR3 is 16 amino acids. V was shortened by 3 bases and J by 5 bases, with 22 bases between the two germline ends. CDR3 in amino acids: CSASPSQGLVRYGYTF. CDR3 DNA (partial): TGCAGTGCTAGTCCCTCTCAGGGGTTAGTAAGGTATGGC.

Remarks on this clone: The CDR3 goes on 3 residues after the read ends, and that part is filled in from the germline J gene. The chain recombines TRBV4-1 with TRBJ1-6, with TRBD1 matching 9 bases. From germline, CDR1 is MGHRA and CDR2 YSYEKL. V lost 5 bases to trimming and J lost 8 bases; unmatched junction nucleotides: 4. The CDR3 sequence is 14 residues long. CDR3 residues: CASSNRDRDSPLHF. The sequenced part of the CDR3 DNA is TGCGCCAGCAGCAACCGGGACAGGGATTCACCC.

In the case of this clone: The read falls 3 residues short of the CDR3 end, and the missing part is taken from the germline J gene. The rearrangement joins TRBV4-1 to TRBJ1-2; a weak D match, TRBD1 (5 bases). This CDR3 has 13 residues. CDR1 and CDR2 (germline): MGHRA, YSYEKL. Trimming removed 4 bases from V and 6 bases from J, with 12 bases in between. The sequenced part of the CDR3 DNA is TGCGCCAGCAGCCGAGGGGTATGGGATGGC. It codes for CASSRGVWDG. The full CDR3 protein is CASSRGVWDGYTF.

Concerning this clone itself: The CDR3 goes on 3 residues after the read ends, and that part is filled in from the germline J gene. The chain joins TRBV19 to TRBJ2-3, with D uncertain. The CDR3 extends over 12 amino acids. The V and J ends lost 6 bases and 2 bases respectively, with 6 bases between them. The germline CDR1 and CDR2 sequences are LNHDA and SQIVND (reference sequence). CDR3 loop: CASSGYTDTQYF. The CDR3 DNA, read in part, is TGTGCCAGTAGCGGTTACACAGATACG.

On this clone: Read coverage stops 3 residues before the CDR3 terminus; the germline J gene supplies the remainder. The chain links TRBV5-1 to TRBJ2-1, with 13 bases that match TRBD2. V was pared by 3 bases and J by 7 bases, with 1 base of the junction left unmatched. Germline CDR1 and CDR2: SGHRS and YFSETQ. The CDR3 totals 14 residues. CDR3 DNA, as far as it was read: TGCGCCAGCAGCTGGGGACTAGCGGGGAATGAG. Translation gives CASSWGLAGNE. The whole CDR3 reads CASSWGLAGNEQFF.

Concerning this clone itself: The read ends 3 residues early relative to the CDR3; the germline J gene fills the gap. The chain is built from TRBV25-1 and TRBJ1-6; the match to TRBD1 covers 7 bases. Germline trimming cut 4 bases from V and 8 bases from J; bases unmatched to any gene: 5. CDR1 MGHDK and CDR2 SYGVNS come from the germline V gene. The CDR3 sequence is 14 residues long. This CDR3 is CASSADRAHSPLHF. The covered CDR3 bases are TGTGCCAGCAGTGCAGACAGGGCCCATTCACCC.

In terms of frequency, this clone is medium-sized (0.01 to 0.1%). The CDR3 end is not reached by the read, which stops 3 residues before it; the germline J gene fills it in. The chain uses TRBV20-1 and TRBJ2-2; 10 bases are a match to TRBD1. Germline V gene lookup returns CDR1 DFQATT and CDR2 SNEGSKA (reference sequence). V dropped 3 bases and J dropped 1; count of bases not matched to a gene: 2. There are 15 residues in the CDR3. The CDR3 reads CSARWTGGNTGELFF. CDR3 bases read: TGCAGTGCTAGGTGGACAGGGGGGAACACCGGGGAG.

This clone is medium-sized by frequency. The CDR3 goes on 3 residues after the read ends, and that part is filled in from the germline J gene. The chain carries TRBV19 and TRBJ1-2, with 7 bases matching TRBD1. Looked up from germline, CDR1 is LNHDA and CDR2 is SQIVND (reference sequence). The CDR3 is 13 residues long. The DNA read from the CDR3 is TGTGCCAGTAGTCGGCAGGGGGTAGGAGGC. It specifies CASSRQGVGG. The entire CDR3 is CASSRQGVGGYTF.

About this clone itself: From the germline J gene comes the end of the CDR3, since the read stops 3 residues before it. The chain links TRBV19 to TRBJ2-7; the D call may be TRBD1 or TRBD2 (5 bases each). The length of the CDR3 is 14 residues. In germline, CDR1 is LNHDA, CDR2 SQIVND (reference sequence). With 5 bases removed from V and 5 bases from J, the gap between germline ends came to 16 bases. The covered CDR3 bases are TGTGCCAGTAGTCATCAGGGAGATAAGGACGAG. As protein: CASSHQGDKDE. The entire CDR3 protein is CASSHQGDKDEQYF.

Measured by frequency, this clone is medium-sized. The CDR3 end falls 3 residues outside the read, so it is completed with the germline J gene. The chain recombines TRBV7-8 with TRBJ1-4; 10 bases line up with TRBD1. Per germline, CDR1 SGHVS and CDR2 FQNEAQ. The V gene end was trimmed by 0 bases and the J gene end by 6 bases; junction bases not matched to a gene: 1. The CDR3 has 15 residues. Partial CDR3 DNA: TGTGCCAGCAGCTTAGCGACAGGGGGCCATGAAAAA. Its translation is CASSLATGGHEK. The whole CDR3 sequence reads CASSLATGGHEKLFF.

Comment on this clone: The CDR3 extends 3 residues past the end of the read, so its final part is completed from the germline J gene. The rearrangement joins TRBV19 to TRBJ2-5, with TRBD2 identical over 8 bases. The CDR3 runs 13 residues. Germline trimming cut 9 bases from V and 2 bases from J; bases unmatched to any gene: 5. Germline V lookup: CDR1 LNHDA, CDR2 SQIVND (reference sequence). The CDR3 bases that were read are TGTGCCAGCCGGATAGCGGGACAAGAGACC. Translated: CASRIAGQET. The entire CDR3 is CASRIAGQETQYF. The full variable domain, its missing parts supplied by reference TRBV19 and TRBJ2-5, is DGGITQSPKYLFRKEGQNVTLSCEQNLNHDAMYWYRQDPGQGLRLIYYSQIVNDFQKGDIAEGYSVSREKKESFPLTVTSAQKNPTAFYLCASRIAGQETQYFGPGTRLLVL.

Of note for this clone: The read is 3 residues too short to cover the CDR3 end, so that end is filled in from the germline J gene. V is TRBV5-1 and J is TRBJ2-2, with D perhaps being TRBD1 or TRBD2 (5 bases each). Trimming removed 4 bases from V and 5 bases from J, with 18 bases in between. Germline values: CDR1 SGHRS, CDR2 YFSETQ. The CDR3 sequence is 16 residues long. Incomplete CDR3 DNA: TGCGCCAGCAGCCCCCACGAGGGGCCGAGGACCGGGGAG. Protein sequence: CASSPHEGPRTGE. In full, the CDR3 reads CASSPHEGPRTGELFF.

To note about this clone: The CDR3 is cut off 3 residues early in the read; its end comes from the germline J gene. The chain employs TRBV5-1 and TRBJ2-5, with TRBD1 as a possible D gene (5 bases). The V end was cut by 4 bases, the J end by 1 base, with 14 bases between. Germline-derived CDR1 and CDR2 are SGHRS and YFSETQ. The CDR3 has 15 amino acids. The CDR3 bases that were read are TGCGCCAGCAGCGATAGGGGCCTGTTCCAAGAGACC. Encoded protein: CASSDRGLFQET. The complete CDR3 sequence is CASSDRGLFQETQYF.

The CDR3 loop is CASRPRQGYNEQFF. Partial CDR3 DNA: TGCGCCAGCAGGCCTAGACAGGGGTACAATGAG. The rearrangement joins TRBV5-1 to TRBJ2-1, with 8 bases that match TRBD1. The read halts 3 residues ahead of the CDR3 end, with the missing end drawn from the germline J gene. In germline, CDR1 is SGHRS, CDR2 YFSETQ. The length of the CDR3 is 14 residues. V dropped 5 bases and J dropped 4; count of bases not matched to a gene: 5.

A word on this clone: The CDR3 extends 3 residues past the end of the read, so its final part is completed from the germline J gene. The V call is TRBV25-1, the J call TRBJ1-4; 7 bases are shared with TRBD1. CDR1 MGHDK and CDR2 SYGVNS come from the germline V gene. This CDR3 region has 15 residues. Trimming at V came to 5 bases and at J to 3 bases, leaving 6 bases not matched to a gene. The CDR3 region is CASSNPGQSNEKLFF. The covered CDR3 bases are TGTGCCAGCAGTAACCCGGGACAGTCTAATGAAAAA. Drawing the rest from reference TRBV25-1 and TRBJ1-4, the complete variable domain is EADIYQTPRYLVIGTGKKITLECSQTMGHDKMYWYQQDPGMELHLIHYSYGVNSTEKGDLSSESTVSRIRTEHFPLTLESARPSHTSQYLCASSNPGQSNEKLFFGSGTQLSVL.

Note on this clone: Coverage ceases 3 residues before the CDR3 finishes, and the germline J gene fills in the end. V is TRBV6-1 and J is TRBJ2-7; 9 positions agree with TRBD2. Germline CDR1 and CDR2: MNHNS and SASEGT. CDR3 length: 15 amino acids. Trimming took 3 bases from V and 0 from J; bases not matched to a gene: 3. Partial CDR3 DNA: TGTGCCAGCAGTGACCCTAGCGGGGACTCCTACGAG. Translated, it gives CASSDPSGDSYE. The entire CDR3 protein is CASSDPSGDSYEQYF.

The CDR3 here is CASKRLAGNYEQYF. CDR3 bases read: TGTGCCAGTAAGAGACTAGCGGGGAACTACGAG. The V call is TRBV27, the J call TRBJ2-7; 11 bases fit TRBD2. The CDR3 extends 3 residues past the end of the read, so its final part is completed from the germline J gene. CDR1 and CDR2 from the germline V gene are MNHEY and SMNVEV (reference sequence). This CDR3 has 14 residues. J was trimmed by 3 bases and V by 9 bases; bases with no gene match: 7.

A remark on this clone: The read falls 3 residues short of the CDR3 end, and the missing part is taken from the germline J gene. The rearrangement joins TRBV11-2 to TRBJ2-1, with D possibly matching TRBD1 (6 bases). Germline V lookup: CDR1 SGHAT, CDR2 FQNNGV. There are 15 residues in the CDR3. The V end lost 4 bases, the J end lost 9 bases, and 19 bases lay between the germline ends. The CDR3 DNA, read in part, is TGTGCCAGCAGCTCTCCCTTGCGAGTAGGGGGTGAG. It encodes CASSSPLRVGGE. Given in full, the CDR3 is CASSSPLRVGGEQFF.